One sample yielded the 23 T cell receptor beta chains listed below, sequenced in a study of T cell responses to AZD1222 COVID-19 vaccine. Here immunoSEQ multiplex PCR was the method, and the copy in TCRdb shows in-frame clones only, minus some. This sample has approximately 80,000 clones; approximately 83% occur once, and the top ten carry about 9.4%. The sequences come from peripheral blood, collected 28 days after the second AZD1222 dose. The receptors stem from an adult who received the AZD1222 COVID-19 vaccine.

The rearrangement joins TRBV11-2 to TRBJ2-3, with 7 nucleotides matching TRBD2. V gave up 5 bases and J gave up 0 bases; unmatched junction bases: 8. This CDR3 has 16 residues. Germline V gene lookup returns CDR1 SGHAT and CDR2 FQNNGV. The CDR3, as DNA: TGTGCCAGCAGCGGAACTAGCGTCCCCAGCACAGATACGCAGTATTTT. Amino acids: CASSGTSVPSTDTQYF.

The CDR3 loop is CASSRKSGTISYTF. CDR3 sequence (DNA): TGTGCCAGCAGCCGAAAATCGGGGACGATTAGCTACACCTTC. J is TRBJ1-2 and V is TRBV11-2; a possible D gene is TRBD1 (5 bases). V lost 5 bases and J 9 bases, leaving 19 bases between the germline ends. The CDR3 totals 14 residues. Germline values: CDR1 SGHAT, CDR2 FQNNGV. The whole variable domain, filled in from reference TRBV11-2 and TRBJ1-2, reads EAGVAQSPRYKIIEKRQSVAFWCNPISGHATLYWYQQILGQGPKLLIQFQNNGVVDDSQLPKDRFSAERLKGVDSTLKIQPAKLEDSAVYLCASSRKSGTISYTFGSGTRLTVV.

This CDR3 is CASWRPNEKLFF. The CDR3 DNA reads TGTGCCAGCTGGAGGCCGAATGAAAAACTGTTTTTT. The chain employs TRBV6-6 and TRBJ1-4; no clear D. V dropped 8 bases and J dropped 5 bases, with 9 bases sitting between them. Germline lookup yields CDR1 MNHNY and CDR2 SVGAGI (reference sequence). The CDR3 sequence is 12 residues long.

This clone was detected only once. The chain is built from TRBV7-9 and TRBJ1-4; 9 bases line up with TRBD1. Germline-derived CDR1 and CDR2 are SEHNR and FQNEAQ (reference sequence). This CDR3 contains 14 residues. V shed 3 bases and J 8 bases; nucleotides not matched to a gene: 4. The CDR3 reads CASSFGQGQEKLFF. Here the CDR3 DNA reads TGTGCCAGCAGCTTTGGACAGGGGCAGGAAAAACTGTTTTTT.

This clone was picked up a small number of times. The chain uses TRBV9 and TRBJ2-2; D unresolved. The germline gives CDR1 SGDLS, CDR2 YYNGEE. V was shortened by 4 bases and J by 8 bases, with 9 bases between the two germline ends. The CDR3 is made up of 12 amino acids. In nucleotides, the CDR3 is TGTGCCAGCAGCTTCTTAGGTGGGGAGCTGTTTTTT. Translated, it gives CASSFLGGELFF.

Comment on this clone: The same CDR3 can be traced to other DNA sequences in this sample. J is TRBJ2-5 and V is TRBV4-1; D possibly corresponds to TRBD1 (5 bases). The CDR3 has 15 amino acids. The V end was cut by 3 bases, the J end by 2 bases, with 13 bases between. Germline V gene sequence: CDR1 MGHRA, CDR2 YSYEKL. The CDR3 sequence: CASSQKTEFQETQYF. CDR3 in DNA: TGCGCCAGCAGCCAGAAGACAGAATTTCAAGAGACCCAGTACTTC.

The V call is TRBV14, the J call TRBJ2-7; 10 bases fit TRBD1. The germline V gene has CDR1 SGHDN and CDR2 FVKESK. The CDR3 sequence is 17 residues long. The V gene end was trimmed by 2 bases and the J gene end by 6 bases; junction bases not matched to a gene: 13. CDR3 sequence reads: CASSQYPGQGPQGEQYF. CDR3 DNA sequence: TGTGCCAGCAGCCAATACCCGGGACAGGGGCCCCAGGGCGAGCAGTACTTC.

This CDR3 reads CASSIPTDTQYF. For the CDR3, the DNA is TGTGCCAGTAGTATTCCCACAGATACGCAGTATTTT. The chain has TRBV19 and TRBJ2-3; D is uncertain. From germline, CDR1 is LNHDA and CDR2 SQIVND (reference sequence). The length of the CDR3 is 12 residues. With 3 bases removed from V and 2 bases from J, the gap between germline ends came to 3 bases.

This chain uses TRBV24-1 with TRBJ2-7; possibly TRBD2 for D (6 bases). V was trimmed by 3 bases and J by 0 bases, leaving 11 bases between them. Germline V gives CDR1 KGHDR, CDR2 SFDVKD. The CDR3 totals 15 residues. This CDR3 is CATSDRDLSSYEQYF. CDR3 nucleotide sequence: TGTGCCACCAGTGATCGGGACTTGAGCTCCTACGAGCAGTACTTC.

The gene calls are TRBV10-3 and TRBJ2-3; 12 bases agree with TRBD1. The germline V gene encodes CDR1 ENHRY and CDR2 SYGVKD. Trimming removed 5 bases from V and 4 bases from J; junction bases left unmatched: 13. The CDR3 totals 18 residues. The CDR3 loop is CAISLMHPGQGAADTQYF. CDR3 coding DNA: TGTGCCATCAGTCTAATGCATCCGGGACAGGGGGCGGCAGATACGCAGTATTTT.

The chain uses TRBV3-1 (or the pseudogene TRBV3-2) and TRBJ2-7; D gene uncertain. V dropped 2 bases and J dropped 2 bases, with 13 bases sitting between them. This CDR3 has 15 amino acids. CDR1 LGHDT and CDR2 YNNKEL come from the germline V gene (reference sequence). CDR3 protein: CASSQIGSATYEQYF. CDR3 nucleotides: TGTGCCAGCAGCCAAATCGGGTCCGCAACCTACGAGCAGTACTTC.

The V gene is TRBV6-1, the J gene TRBJ2-3; 10 bases line up with TRBD2. The CDR3 covers 16 residues. Germline-derived CDR1 and CDR2 are MNHNS and SASEGT. The V gene end was trimmed by 1 base and the J gene end by 2 bases; junction bases not matched to a gene: 3. CDR3 sequence (DNA): TGTGCCAGCAGTGAAGGAGCGGGGGGGTCCACAGATACGCAGTATTTT. This encodes CASSEGAGGSTDTQYF.

V is TRBV6-5 and J is TRBJ2-3; D is perhaps TRBD2 (6 bases). Trimming cost V 2 bases and J 10 bases, with 13 bases left between them. CDR3 length: 13 residues. Germline V lookup: CDR1 MNHEY, CDR2 SVGAGI. CDR3 amino acids: CASSYPLGGAQYF. Written as DNA, the CDR3 is TGTGCCAGCAGTTACCCGCTGGGGGGAGCGCAGTATTTT.

This chain uses TRBV28 with TRBJ2-7, with 8 positions matching TRBD2. Germline CDR1 is MDHEN and CDR2 is SYDVKM. The CDR3 runs 16 residues. V lost 3 bases to trimming and J lost 2 bases; unmatched junction nucleotides: 9. CDR3 DNA: TGTGCCAGCAGTTTTGGTGCGGCGGGGGGAACCTACGAGCAGTACTTC. Its protein product is CASSFGAAGGTYEQYF.

This chain uses TRBV6-5 with TRBJ1-1, with D possibly matching TRBD1 (6 bases). This CDR3 contains 13 residues. Per the germline V gene, CDR1 is MNHEY and CDR2 is SVGAGI. V lost 5 bases and J 1 base, leaving 8 bases between the germline ends. CDR3 sequence: CASSQTGNTEAFF. CDR3 sequence (DNA): TGTGCCAGCAGTCAGACAGGGAACACTGAAGCTTTCTTT.

This clone was counted only a few times. The chain joins TRBV10-3 to TRBJ2-1; tentative D call: TRBD1 (6 bases). Deletions cut 8 bases from V and 5 bases from J, with 16 bases between. Germline V gene data show CDR1 as ENHRY and CDR2 as SYGVKD. The CDR3 contains 14 residues. This CDR3 reads CAISGVGDNNEQFF. The CDR3 DNA is TGTGCCATCTCAGGGGTAGGGGATAACAATGAGCAGTTCTTC.

The rearrangement uses TRBV5-1 and TRBJ1-2; D remains unclear. Trimming pared 4 bases from V and 3 bases from J, leaving 13 bases between. This CDR3 region has 14 residues. Germline V gives CDR1 SGHRS, CDR2 YFSETQ. The CDR3 protein is CASSLGGDYYGYTF. Written as DNA, the CDR3 is TGCGCCAGCAGCCTCGGCGGAGACTACTATGGCTACACCTTC.

The gene calls are TRBV28 and TRBJ1-1, with D possibly TRBD1 on 5 matching bases. Germline CDR1 reads MDHEN; CDR2 reads SYDVKM. The CDR3 is 15 residues long. V gave up 5 bases and J gave up 6 bases, with 19 bases separating them. The CDR3 sequence is CASSPLRDGIPEAFF. CDR3 coding DNA: TGTGCCAGCAGTCCACTCAGGGACGGGATTCCTGAAGCTTTCTTT.

This clone was detected only once. The V gene is TRBV9, the J gene TRBJ1-2, with a tentative D call TRBD1 (6 bases). The ends were cut back, 2 bases at V and 0 bases at J, with 14 bases in the middle. Germline values: CDR1 SGDLS, CDR2 YYNGEE. This CDR3 is 16 amino acids long. CDR3 sequence (DNA): TGTGCCAGCAGCGTCCAACCGGGACACCCTAACTATGGCTACACCTTC. Translation gives CASSVQPGHPNYGYTF.

The chain combines TRBV19 with TRBJ2-7; maybe TRBD2 (5 bases). There are 13 residues in the CDR3. Trimming pared 4 bases from V and 5 bases from J, leaving 12 bases between. Germline loops: CDR1 LNHDA, CDR2 SQIVND (reference sequence). CDR3 residues: CASSSLEGNEQYF. The CDR3 coding sequence is TGTGCCAGTAGTAGCCTAGAGGGTAACGAGCAGTACTTC. Full variable domain (remainder filled in from reference TRBV19 and TRBJ2-7): DGGITQSPKYLFRKEGQNVTLSCEQNLNHDAMYWYRQDPGQGLRLIYYSQIVNDFQKGDIAEGYSVSREKKESFPLTVTSAQKNPTAFYLCASSSLEGNEQYFGPGTRLTVT.

This clone was counted once. Germline and junction disagree at one end, which may indicate a read error. This chain joins TRBV5-8 and TRBJ1-1; D may be TRBD1 (6 bases). The germline V gene has CDR1 SGHTS and CDR2 YDEGEE. This CDR3 is built from 13 residues. This CDR3 reads CASSLDRNSEAFF. CDR3 DNA sequence: TGTGCCAGCAGCTTAGACAGGAACTCTGAAGCTTTCTTT.

The V call is TRBV5-4, the J call TRBJ1-2; 8 bases are a match to TRBD1. J gave up 2 bases and V 5 bases, and 2 bases lay outside the gene matches. The CDR3 sequence is 13 residues long. Germline V gene lookup returns CDR1 SGHNT and CDR2 YYREEE (reference sequence). CDR3 nucleotides: TGTGCCAGCAGTACAGGGGGGAACTATGGCTACACCTTC. Its translation is CASSTGGNYGYTF.

V and J are TRBV19 and TRBJ2-3; 11 nucleotides agree with TRBD2. Looked up from germline, CDR1 is LNHDA and CDR2 is SQIVND (reference sequence). The V gene end was trimmed by 1 base and the J gene end by 4 bases; junction bases not matched to a gene: 4. CDR3 length: 16 amino acids. This CDR3 reads CASSIAGTSGSDTQYF. The CDR3 bases are TGTGCCAGTAGTATAGCCGGGACTAGCGGCTCAGATACGCAGTATTTT.